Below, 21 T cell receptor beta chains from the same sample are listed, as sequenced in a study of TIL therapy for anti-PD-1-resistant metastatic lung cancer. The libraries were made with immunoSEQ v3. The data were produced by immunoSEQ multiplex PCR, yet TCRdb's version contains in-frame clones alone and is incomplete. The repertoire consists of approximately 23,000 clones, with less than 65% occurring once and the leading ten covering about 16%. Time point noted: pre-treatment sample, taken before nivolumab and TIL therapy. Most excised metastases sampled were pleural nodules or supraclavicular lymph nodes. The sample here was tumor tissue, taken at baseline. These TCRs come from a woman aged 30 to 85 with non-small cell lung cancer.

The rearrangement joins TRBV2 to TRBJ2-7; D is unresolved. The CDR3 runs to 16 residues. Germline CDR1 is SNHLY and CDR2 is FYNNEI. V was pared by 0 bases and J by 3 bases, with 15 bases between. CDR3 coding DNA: TGTGCCAGCAGTGAAGCGAGTAGTGTCTATGGCTACGAGCAGTACTTC. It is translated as CASSEASSVYGYEQYF.

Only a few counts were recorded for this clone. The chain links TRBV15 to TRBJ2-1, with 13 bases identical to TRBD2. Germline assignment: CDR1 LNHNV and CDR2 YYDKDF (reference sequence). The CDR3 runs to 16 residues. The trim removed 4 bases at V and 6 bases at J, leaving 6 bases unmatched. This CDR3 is CATSTGLAGDGNEQFF. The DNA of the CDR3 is TGTGCCACCAGCACAGGACTAGCGGGGGACGGCAATGAGCAGTTCTTC.

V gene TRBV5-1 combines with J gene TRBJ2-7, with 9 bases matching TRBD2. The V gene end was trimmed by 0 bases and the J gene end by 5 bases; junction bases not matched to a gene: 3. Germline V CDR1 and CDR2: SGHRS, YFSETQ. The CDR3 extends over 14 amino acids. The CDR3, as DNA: TGCGCCAGCAGCTTGGGGGCGGGAGGGGACGAGCAGTACTTC. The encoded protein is CASSLGAGGDEQYF.

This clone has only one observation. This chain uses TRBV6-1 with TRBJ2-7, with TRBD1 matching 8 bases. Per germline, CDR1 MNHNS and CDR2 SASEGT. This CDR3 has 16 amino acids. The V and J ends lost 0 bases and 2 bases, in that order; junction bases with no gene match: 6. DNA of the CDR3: TGTGCCAGCAGTGAAGCGCGTGGGACAGGAACCTACGAGCAGTACTTC. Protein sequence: CASSEARGTGTYEQYF.

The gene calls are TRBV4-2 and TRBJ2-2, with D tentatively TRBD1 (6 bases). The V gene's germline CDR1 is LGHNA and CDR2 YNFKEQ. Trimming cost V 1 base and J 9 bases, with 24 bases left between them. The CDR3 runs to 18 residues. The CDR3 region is CASSQVVRGWGVNRELFF. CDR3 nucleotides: TGTGCCAGCAGCCAAGTCGTCAGGGGTTGGGGAGTTAACAGGGAGCTGTTTTTT.

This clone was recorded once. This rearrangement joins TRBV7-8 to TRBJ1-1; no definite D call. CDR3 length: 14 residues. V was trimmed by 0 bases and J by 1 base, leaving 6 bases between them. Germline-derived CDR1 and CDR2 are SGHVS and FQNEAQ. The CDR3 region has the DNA TGTGCCAGCAGCTTAGCTCAGAAGAACACTGAAGCTTTCTTT. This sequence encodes CASSLAQKNTEAFF.

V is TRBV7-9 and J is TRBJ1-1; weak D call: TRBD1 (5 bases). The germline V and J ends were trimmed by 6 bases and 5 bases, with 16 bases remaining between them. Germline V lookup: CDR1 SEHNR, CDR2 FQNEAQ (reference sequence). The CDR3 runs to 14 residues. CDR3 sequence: CASRPPGVRTEAFF. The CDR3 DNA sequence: TGTGCCAGCAGACCCCCGGGGGTCAGAACTGAAGCTTTCTTT. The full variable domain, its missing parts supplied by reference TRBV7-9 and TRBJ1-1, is DTGVSQNPRHKITKRGQNVTFRCDPISEHNRLYWYRQTLGQGPEFLTYFQNEAQLEKSRLLSDRFSAERPKGSFSTLEIQRTEQGDSAMYLCASRPPGVRTEAFFGQGTRLTVV.

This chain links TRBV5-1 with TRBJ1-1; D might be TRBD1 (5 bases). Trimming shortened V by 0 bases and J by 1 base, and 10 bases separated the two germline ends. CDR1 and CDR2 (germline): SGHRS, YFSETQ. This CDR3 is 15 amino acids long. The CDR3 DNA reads TGCGCCAGCAGCTTGGTTCGGGGCGCGAACACTGAAGCTTTCTTT. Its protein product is CASSLVRGANTEAFF.

The CDR3 is CASSRETSDSYEQYF. In DNA, the CDR3 is TGTGCCAGCAGTCGGGAGACTAGCGACTCCTACGAGCAGTACTTC. The chain has TRBV27 and TRBJ2-7; 8 bases align to TRBD2. Germline CDR1 MNHEY, CDR2 SMNVEV (reference sequence). Trimming removed 5 bases from V and 0 bases from J; junction bases left unmatched: 6. The CDR3 covers 15 residues.

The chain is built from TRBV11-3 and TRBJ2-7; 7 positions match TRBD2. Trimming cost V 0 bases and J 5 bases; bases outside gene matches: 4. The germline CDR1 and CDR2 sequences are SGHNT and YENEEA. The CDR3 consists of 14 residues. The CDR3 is CASSLDGLADEQYF. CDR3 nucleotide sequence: TGTGCCAGCAGCTTAGATGGGCTAGCGGACGAGCAGTACTTC.

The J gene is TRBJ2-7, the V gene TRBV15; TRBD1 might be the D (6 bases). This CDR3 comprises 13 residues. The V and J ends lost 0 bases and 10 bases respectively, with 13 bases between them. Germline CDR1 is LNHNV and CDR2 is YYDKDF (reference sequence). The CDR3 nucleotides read TGTGCCACCAGCAGAGAACAGGGTCGAAGACAGTACTTC. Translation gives CATSREQGRRQYF.

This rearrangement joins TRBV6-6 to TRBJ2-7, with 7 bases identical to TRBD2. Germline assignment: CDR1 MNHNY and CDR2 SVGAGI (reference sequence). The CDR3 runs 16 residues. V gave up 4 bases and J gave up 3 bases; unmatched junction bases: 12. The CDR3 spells CASSSGDRGSFYEQYF. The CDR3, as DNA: TGTGCCAGCAGTTCGGGTGATCGCGGGAGTTTCTACGAGCAGTACTTC.

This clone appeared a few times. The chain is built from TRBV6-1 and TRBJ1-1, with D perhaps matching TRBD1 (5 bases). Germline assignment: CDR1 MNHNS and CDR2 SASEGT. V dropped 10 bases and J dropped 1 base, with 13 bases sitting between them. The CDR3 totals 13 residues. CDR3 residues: CANRQLENTEAFF. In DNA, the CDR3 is TGTGCCAACCGACAGCTAGAGAACACTGAAGCTTTCTTT.

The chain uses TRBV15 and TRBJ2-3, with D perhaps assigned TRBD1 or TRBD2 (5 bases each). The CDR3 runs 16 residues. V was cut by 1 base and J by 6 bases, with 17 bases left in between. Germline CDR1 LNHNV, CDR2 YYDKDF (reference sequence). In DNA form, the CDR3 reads TGTGCCACCAGCAGAGGCGGCACCACGGGACGGGATACGCAGTATTTT. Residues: CATSRGGTTGRDTQYF.

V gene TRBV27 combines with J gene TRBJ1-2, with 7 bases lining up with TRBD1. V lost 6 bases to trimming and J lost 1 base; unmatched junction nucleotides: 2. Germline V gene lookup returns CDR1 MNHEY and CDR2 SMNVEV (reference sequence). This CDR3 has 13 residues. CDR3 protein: CASRGQINYGYTF. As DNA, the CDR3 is TGTGCCAGCAGGGGACAGATTAACTATGGCTACACCTTC.

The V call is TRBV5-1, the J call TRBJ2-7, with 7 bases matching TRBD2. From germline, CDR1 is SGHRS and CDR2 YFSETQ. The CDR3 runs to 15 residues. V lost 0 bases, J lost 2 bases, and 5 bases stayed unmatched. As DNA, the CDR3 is TGCGCCAGCAGCTTGGCCGGGGGACTAACCTACGAGCAGTACTTC. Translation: CASSLAGGLTYEQYF.

Written as DNA, the CDR3 is TGTGCCAGCAGTCCTAGCGGGAAGAGCACAGATACGCAGTATTTT. Residues: CASSPSGKSTDTQYF. The rearrangement joins TRBV6-5 to TRBJ2-3, with 9 bases lining up with TRBD2. The CDR3 spans 15 residues. Germline CDR1 MNHEY, CDR2 SVGAGI. The trim removed 5 bases at V and 0 bases at J, leaving 3 bases unmatched.

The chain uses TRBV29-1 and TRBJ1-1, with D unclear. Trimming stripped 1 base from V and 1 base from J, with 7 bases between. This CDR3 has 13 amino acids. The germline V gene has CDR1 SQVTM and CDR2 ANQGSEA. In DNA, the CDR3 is TGCAGCGTTGAAGTGGGATCGAACACTGAAGCTTTCTTT. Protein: CSVEVGSNTEAFF.

The CDR3 DNA reads as TGTGCCTGGAGACACTCCACCCCGCCTTTCGCTGAAGCTTTCTTT. It specifies CAWRHSTPPFAEAFF. V and J are TRBV30 and TRBJ1-1; no clear D. V lost 3 bases, J lost 6 bases, and 20 bases lay in between. The CDR3 has 15 amino acids. Looked up from germline, CDR1 is GTSNPN and CDR2 is SVGIG (reference sequence).

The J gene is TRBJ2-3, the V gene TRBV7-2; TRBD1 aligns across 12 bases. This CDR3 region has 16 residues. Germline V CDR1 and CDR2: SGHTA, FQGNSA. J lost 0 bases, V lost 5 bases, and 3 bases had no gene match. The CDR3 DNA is TGTGCCAGCAGCACGGGACAGGGGGCTAGCACAGATACGCAGTATTTT. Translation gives CASSTGQGASTDTQYF.

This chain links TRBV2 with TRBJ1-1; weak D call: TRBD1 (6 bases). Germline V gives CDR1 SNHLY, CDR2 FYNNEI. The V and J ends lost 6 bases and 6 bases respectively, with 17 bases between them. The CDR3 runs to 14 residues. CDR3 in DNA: TGTGCCAGCAGGGAACAGGGCCCGTCTCCTGAAGCTTTCTTT. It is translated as CASREQGPSPEAFF.